Below, one TCR beta chain is given with its context. Its antigen is still unknown. These data are taken from a study of CXCR3-negative and CXCR3-positive naive CD8 T cells. Whole-study results and caveats: CXCR3-negative and CXCR3-positive naive cells shared comparable TRBV-TRBJ usage, but memory cells did not. The TRB CDR3s that CXCR3-positive naive cells carried were more hydrophobic than those of CXCR3-negative naive cells.

The libraries of TRB cDNA were constructed through 5' RACE using UMI labels. TCRdb reprocessed the 5' RACE reads, keeping one entry per CDR3 protein, no DNA. The sample totals 100,000 or so distinct CDR3 sequences. The clonotype originates from a human donor in good health. Some clones in this sample may be carry-over from other donors' samples. Input material: naive CXCR3+ CD8+ T cells from blood. As to subset: CD45RO-CCR7+CD27+CD95- naive CD8+ T cells expressing CXCR3 (TNR3+).

CDR3 sequence: CATSRGPLEQYF. The chain employs TRBV15 and TRBJ2-7; TCRdb selects TRBD1, and the lack of DNA leaves this call unchecked. The CDR3 consists of 12 residues. Germline V CDR1 and CDR2: LNHNV, YYDKDF (reference sequence).